This entry describes one TCR beta chain. What it binds is not known. The entry originates in a study of T cell responses to AZD1222 COVID-19 vaccine. Germline V gene sequence: CDR1 SGHDT, CDR2 YYEEEE. The CDR3 spans 15 residues. Trimming took off 3 bases at V and 7 bases at J, with 19 bases between the two ends. Findings and limits, study-wide: Just a handful of people given AZD1222 tested seropositive at baseline. Unmutated variant regions are reportedly targeted by nearly half of spike-specific TCRs.

Sequencing used immunoSEQ multiplex PCR; TCRdb keeps in-frame clones, though not all of them. Among some 64,000 clones, roughly 84% were seen once, and the ten largest hold around 7.3%. The rearrangement links TRBV5-6 to TRBJ2-5, with D tentatively TRBD2 (5 bases). Sequences were derived from peripheral blood, sampled on day 0 of AZD1222 vaccination. This receptor was obtained from an adult in good health. The CDR3 DNA follows: TGTGCCAGCAGCTCGGCGATGGGCCCGAGCGGGACCCAGTACTTC. Residues: CASSSAMGPSGTQYF.